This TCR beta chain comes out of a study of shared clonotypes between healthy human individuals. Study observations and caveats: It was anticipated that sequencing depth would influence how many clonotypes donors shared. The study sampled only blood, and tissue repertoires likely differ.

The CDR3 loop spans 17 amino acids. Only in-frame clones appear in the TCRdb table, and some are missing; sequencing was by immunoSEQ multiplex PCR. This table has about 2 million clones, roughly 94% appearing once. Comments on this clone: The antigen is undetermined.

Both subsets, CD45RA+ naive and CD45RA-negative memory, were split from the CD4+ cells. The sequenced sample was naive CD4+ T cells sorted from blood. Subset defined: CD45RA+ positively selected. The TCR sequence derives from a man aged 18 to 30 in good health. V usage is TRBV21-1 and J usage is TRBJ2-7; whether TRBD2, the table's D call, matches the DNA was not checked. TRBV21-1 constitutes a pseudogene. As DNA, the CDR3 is TGTGCCAGCAAATCCTCCAGACTAGCGGGAGATATCCACGAGCAGTACTTC. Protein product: CASKSSRLAGDIHEQYF.